A single sample gave rise to the 19 T cell receptor beta chains below, sequenced in a study of lymphopenia after photon versus proton radiotherapy. This table comes from immunoSEQ multiplex PCR, and its TCRdb copy is limited to in-frame clones, with some not included. The table lists about 50,000 clones, 65% to 85% of them singletons. Sequenced material: peripheral blood, taken from a patient treated with photon-based radiotherapy. The origin of the receptors is a man aged 50 or older with gastric cancer.

The chain carries TRBV6-5 and TRBJ1-2; D not resolved. V lost 8 bases and J lost 3, with 4 bases in between. Germline values: CDR1 MNHEY, CDR2 SVGAGI. The CDR3 contains 10 residues. The CDR3 region is CASRDYGYTF. CDR3 coding DNA: TGTGCCAGCCGGGACTATGGCTACACCTTC.

V gene TRBV5-1 combines with J gene TRBJ2-2, with unresolved D. The length of the CDR3 is 15 residues. V was pared by 0 bases and J by 2 bases, with 8 bases between. Per germline, CDR1 SGHRS and CDR2 YFSETQ. The DNA of the CDR3 is TGCGCCAGCAGCTTGGATACAGAAAACACCGGGGAGCTGTTTTTT. This sequence encodes CASSLDTENTGELFF.

CDR3 loop: CASSLLYTSGYNEQFF. DNA for the CDR3: TGTGCCAGCAGTTTATTGTACACTAGCGGCTATAATGAGCAGTTCTTC. The chain joins TRBV28 to TRBJ2-1; 8 bases agree with TRBD2. In germline, CDR1 is MDHEN, CDR2 SYDVKM. The CDR3 is 16 residues long. J was trimmed by 7 bases and V by 1 base; bases with no gene match: 9.

This chain connects TRBV11-2 to TRBJ2-7; D is unresolved. Germline V gene sequence: CDR1 SGHAT, CDR2 FQNNGV. The CDR3 runs 12 residues. Trimming left V 5 bases short and J 1 base short, with 6 bases between. CDR3 protein: CASSPMSYEQYF. The CDR3 region has the DNA TGTGCCAGCAGCCCCATGTCCTACGAGCAGTACTTC.

This chain links TRBV5-1 with TRBJ2-3, with 7 positions matching TRBD1. V lost 1 base, J lost 2 bases, and 4 bases stayed unmatched. CDR1 is SGHRS, CDR2 YFSETQ, per germline. The CDR3 has 15 residues. CDR3 in DNA: TGCGCCAGCAGCTTGAGACAGGGAGACACAGATACGCAGTATTTT. Its protein is CASSLRQGDTDTQYF.

The chain links TRBV19 to TRBJ1-1; D gene ambiguous. The CDR3 spans 11 residues. The ends were cut back, 7 bases at V and 7 bases at J, with 10 bases in the middle. Germline-derived CDR1 and CDR2 are LNHDA and SQIVND (reference sequence). In DNA form, the CDR3 reads TGTGCCAGTACAACCGGGATTGAAGCTTTCTTT. It is translated as CASTTGIEAFF.

The V and J genes are TRBV28 and TRBJ1-1; tentative D call: TRBD1 (6 bases). This CDR3 is 14 amino acids long. V was trimmed by 5 bases and J by 4 bases, leaving 14 bases between them. Germline lookup yields CDR1 MDHEN and CDR2 SYDVKM. CDR3: CASSIQGIGTEAFF. CDR3 in DNA: TGTGCCAGCAGTATACAGGGAATCGGCACTGAAGCTTTCTTT.

This clone was counted only a few times. The chain couples TRBV5-1 to TRBJ2-6, with TRBD1 matching over 8 bases. The J segment lost 4 bases and the V segment lost 4 bases, leaving 13 bases of the junction unmatched. Germline-derived CDR1 and CDR2 are SGHRS and YFSETQ. This CDR3 is built from 18 residues. CDR3 sequence (DNA): TGCGCCAGCAGCCCTACCGGGACAGGTATCTCGGGGGCCAACGTCCTGACTTTC. Encoded protein: CASSPTGTGISGANVLTF.

This chain uses TRBV6-5 with TRBJ1-5; a weak D match, TRBD1 (5 bases). Germline V gives CDR1 MNHEY, CDR2 SVGAGI. CDR3 length: 15 residues. The V and J ends lost 0 bases and 3 bases respectively, with 9 bases between them. The DNA for the CDR3 is TGTGCCAGCAGTTACTCCGACAGAGTCAATCAGCCCCAGCATTTT. Protein: CASSYSDRVNQPQHF.

The V call is TRBV13, the J call TRBJ2-7; the match to TRBD1 covers 7 bases. V lost 6 bases to trimming and J lost 0 bases; unmatched junction nucleotides: 2. Germline CDR1 PRHDT, CDR2 FYEKMQ (reference sequence). The CDR3 sequence is 13 residues long. CDR3 region: CASRGTASYEQYF. CDR3 bases: TGTGCCAGCAGGGGGACAGCCTCCTACGAGCAGTACTTC.

This clone was counted between two and nine times. The chain employs TRBV6-5 and TRBJ1-6, with D possibly TRBD1 on 6 matching bases. CDR1 MNHEY and CDR2 SVGAGI come from the germline V gene. CDR3 length: 15 residues. V lost 2 bases to trimming and J lost 5 bases, with 10 bases between them. The CDR3 sequence is CASSYRGADNSPLHF. The CDR3 nucleotides are TGTGCCAGCAGTTACAGGGGGGCCGATAATTCACCCCTCCACTTT.

Many counts were recorded for this clone. The chain couples TRBV6-5 to TRBJ2-5, with D perhaps TRBD2 (7 bases). The V and J ends lost 0 bases and 1 base respectively, with 12 bases between them. CDR3 length equals 16 residues. The V gene's germline CDR1 is MNHEY and CDR2 SVGAGI. The CDR3 region is CASSYSEGEGQETQYF. DNA of the CDR3: TGTGCCAGCAGTTACTCTGAGGGGGAGGGCCAAGAGACCCAGTACTTC.

The J gene is TRBJ2-2, the V gene TRBV29-1, with D possibly being TRBD2 (5 bases). Trimming stripped 4 bases from V and 0 bases from J, with 12 bases between. The germline gives CDR1 SQVTM, CDR2 ANQGSEA. This CDR3 spans 15 amino acids. The CDR3 DNA sequence: TGCAGCGTTGCGGGGTTTCGATCGAACACCGGGGAGCTGTTTTTT. Translating gives CSVAGFRSNTGELFF.

The V and J genes are TRBV19 and TRBJ2-3, with TRBD2 matching over 14 bases. V gave up 5 bases and J gave up 6 bases; unmatched junction bases: 7. The CDR3 extends over 16 amino acids. Germline V gene data show CDR1 as LNHDA and CDR2 as SQIVND (reference sequence). CDR3 in DNA: TGTGCCAGTAGTCGACTAGCGGGAGGGCCAGGGGATACGCAGTATTTT. Protein: CASSRLAGGPGDTQYF.

This chain links TRBV2 with TRBJ1-2, with D unclear. Per germline, CDR1 SNHLY and CDR2 FYNNEI. The V end lost 3 bases, the J end lost 8 bases, and 7 bases lay between the germline ends. This CDR3 is built from 11 residues. The CDR3 spells CASSEGRGYTF. The DNA for the CDR3 is TGTGCCAGCAGTGAGGGCCGAGGCTACACCTTC.

V gene TRBV19 combines with J gene TRBJ2-2; the D call may be TRBD1 or TRBD2 (5 bases each). The germline V gene encodes CDR1 LNHDA and CDR2 SQIVND (reference sequence). This CDR3 has 13 residues. V was cut by 8 bases and J by 3 bases, with 10 bases left in between. Here the CDR3 DNA reads TGTGCCAGTGGGACGGCTTACACCGGGGAGCTGTTTTTT. Protein sequence: CASGTAYTGELFF.

The chain combines TRBV19 with TRBJ2-1; TRBD2 agrees at 9 bases. CDR1 LNHDA and CDR2 SQIVND come from the germline V gene (reference sequence). The CDR3 length is 17 residues. The V gene end was trimmed by 2 bases and the J gene end by 7 bases; junction bases not matched to a gene: 12. CDR3 bases: TGTGCCAGTAGTATAAGGATGGGCGGGAGGGCCGGTAATGAGCAGTTCTTC. This encodes CASSIRMGGRAGNEQFF.

The CDR3 region has the DNA TGTGCCAGCTCACCGCTTGATTCCGGACAGGGGTATGGCTACACCTTC. Protein sequence: CASSPLDSGQGYGYTF. The V call is TRBV18, the J call TRBJ1-2; the match to TRBD1 covers 9 bases. The CDR3 consists of 16 residues. Germline CDR1 is KGHSH and CDR2 is LQKENI. V lost 3 bases, J lost 5 bases, and 10 bases stayed unmatched.

This chain connects TRBV27 to TRBJ2-2; D not certain. Germline CDR1 and CDR2: MNHEY and SMNVEV (reference sequence). Trimming removed 3 bases at V and 7 bases at J, with 12 bases between. This CDR3 is built from 14 residues. The CDR3 nucleotides read TGTGCCAGCAGTTTGCAGGAATTCGTCGGGGAGCTGTTTTTT. Translation gives CASSLQEFVGELFF.